This T cell receptor beta chain was captured by sequencing in a study of immune evolution from preneoplasia to lung adenocarcinoma. Whole-study context: HLA loss of heterozygosity: about 7% AIS, under 19% MIA, about 30% ADC, none AAH. Study-wide points: Later-stage lesions seemingly showed higher T cell density and diversity than normal lung.

CDR1 SGHRS and CDR2 YFSETQ come from the germline V gene. The CDR3 spans 15 residues. The V end was cut by 4 bases, the J end by 0 bases, with 11 bases between. A note on this clone: The target antigen is unknown.

TCRdb's copy holds only in-frame clones and misses some; the assay was immunoSEQ multiplex PCR. Here the sample spans 4,000 to 6,000 clones, approximately 79% being singletons. This TCR derives from a person aged 50 to 70 with lung adenocarcinoma. This rearrangement joins TRBV5-1 to TRBJ2-1; D not resolved. Source material: FFPE minimally invasive lung adenocarcinoma tissue. CDR3 residues: CASSDQVSSYNEQFF. For the CDR3, the DNA is TGCGCCAGCAGCGATCAGGTGAGCTCCTACAATGAGCAGTTCTTC. Supplemented by reference TRBV5-1 and TRBJ2-1, the full variable domain reads KAGVTQTPRYLIKTRGQQVTLSCSPISGHRSVSWYQQTPGQGLQFLFEYFSETQRNKGNFPGRFSGRQFSNSRSEMNVSTLELGDSALYLCASSDQVSSYNEQFFGPGTRLTVL.